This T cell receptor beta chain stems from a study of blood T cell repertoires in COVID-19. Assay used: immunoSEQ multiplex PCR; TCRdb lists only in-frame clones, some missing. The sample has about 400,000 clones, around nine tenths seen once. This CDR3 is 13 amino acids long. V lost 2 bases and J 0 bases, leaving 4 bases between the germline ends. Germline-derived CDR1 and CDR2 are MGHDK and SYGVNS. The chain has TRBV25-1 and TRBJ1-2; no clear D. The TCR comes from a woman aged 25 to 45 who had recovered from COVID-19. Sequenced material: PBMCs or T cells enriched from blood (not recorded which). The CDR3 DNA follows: TGTGCCAGCAGTGAACAGGCTAACTATGGCTACACCTTC. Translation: CASSEQANYGYTF.